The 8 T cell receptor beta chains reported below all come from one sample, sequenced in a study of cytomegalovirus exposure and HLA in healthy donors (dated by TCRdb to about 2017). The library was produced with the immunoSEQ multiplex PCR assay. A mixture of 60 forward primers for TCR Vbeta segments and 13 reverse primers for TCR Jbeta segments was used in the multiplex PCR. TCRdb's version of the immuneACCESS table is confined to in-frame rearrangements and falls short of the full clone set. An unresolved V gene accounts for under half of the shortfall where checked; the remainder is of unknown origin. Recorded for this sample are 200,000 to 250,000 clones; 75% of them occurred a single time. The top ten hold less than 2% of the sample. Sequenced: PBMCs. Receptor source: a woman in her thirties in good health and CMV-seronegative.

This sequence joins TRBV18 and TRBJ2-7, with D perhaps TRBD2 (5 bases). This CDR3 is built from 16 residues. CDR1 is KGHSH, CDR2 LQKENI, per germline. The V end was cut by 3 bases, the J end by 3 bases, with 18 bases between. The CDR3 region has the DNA TGTGCCAGCTCACCCCGGGTCACCGGGGAAAACTACGAGCAGTACTTC. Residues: CASSPRVTGENYEQYF.

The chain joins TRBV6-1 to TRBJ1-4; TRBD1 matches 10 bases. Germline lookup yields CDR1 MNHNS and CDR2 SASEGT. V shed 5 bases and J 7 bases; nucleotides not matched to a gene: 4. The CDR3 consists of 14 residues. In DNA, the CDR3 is TGTGCCAGCAGTAGACAGGGGGCGTCTGAAAAACTGTTTTTT. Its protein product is CASSRQGASEKLFF.

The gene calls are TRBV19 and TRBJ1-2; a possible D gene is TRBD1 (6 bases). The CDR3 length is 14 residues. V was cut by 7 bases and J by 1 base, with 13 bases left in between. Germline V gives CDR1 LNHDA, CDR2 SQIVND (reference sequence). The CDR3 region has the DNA TGTGCCAGTACTAAGGACAGTTTTAACTATGGCTACACCTTC. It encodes CASTKDSFNYGYTF.

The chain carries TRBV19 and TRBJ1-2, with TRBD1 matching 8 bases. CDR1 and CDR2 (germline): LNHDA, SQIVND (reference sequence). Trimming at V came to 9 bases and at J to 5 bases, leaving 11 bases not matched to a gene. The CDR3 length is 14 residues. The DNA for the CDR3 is TGTGCCAGGAGAGGGGCGGACAGGGCATATGGCTACACCTTC. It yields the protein CARRGADRAYGYTF.

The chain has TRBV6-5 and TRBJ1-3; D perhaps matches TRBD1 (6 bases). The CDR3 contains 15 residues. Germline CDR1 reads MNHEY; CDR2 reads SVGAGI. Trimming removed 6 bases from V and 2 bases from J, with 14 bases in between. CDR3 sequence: CASSRLGTTGNTIYF. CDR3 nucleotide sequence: TGTGCCAGCAGCCGACTCGGGACAACTGGAAACACCATATATTTT.

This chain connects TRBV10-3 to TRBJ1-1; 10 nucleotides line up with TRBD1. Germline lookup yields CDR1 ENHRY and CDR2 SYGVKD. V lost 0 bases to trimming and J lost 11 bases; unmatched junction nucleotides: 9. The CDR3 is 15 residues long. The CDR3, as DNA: TGTGCCATCAGTGAGTCGAGAGGACAGGGGGTAAATGCTTTCTTT. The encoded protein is CAISESRGQGVNAFF.

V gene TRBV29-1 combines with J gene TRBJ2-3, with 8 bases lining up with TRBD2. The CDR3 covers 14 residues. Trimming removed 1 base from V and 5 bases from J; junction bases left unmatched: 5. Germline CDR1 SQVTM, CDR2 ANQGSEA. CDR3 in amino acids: CSVEGREDRDTQYF. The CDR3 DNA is TGCAGCGTTGAAGGGCGGGAGGACAGAGATACGCAGTATTTT.

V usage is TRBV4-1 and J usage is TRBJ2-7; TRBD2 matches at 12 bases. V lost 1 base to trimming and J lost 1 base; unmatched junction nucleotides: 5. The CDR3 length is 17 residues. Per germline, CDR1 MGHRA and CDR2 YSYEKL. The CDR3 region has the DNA TGCGCCAGCAGCCAAGTTCTAGCGGGAGGGCCTTCCTACGAGCAGTACTTC. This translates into CASSQVLAGGPSYEQYF.